Described below is a single T cell receptor beta chain sequence and its context. Its antigen target is currently unknown. The input lacks base qualities; no much larger clone sits a single base away. One collaborating source in Seattle enrolled patients during active infection and followed them longitudinally through the course of disease. Collaborating institutions collected whole blood in K2EDTA tubes following their own protocols. For TCRbeta analysis, collaborator samples were shipped as frozen whole blood, as isolated PBMCs, or as DNA extracted from either sample type. TCRbeta CDR3 regions were amplified from genomic DNA by means of the immunoSEQ Assay, a bias-controlled multiplex PCR. Processing in the source paper ran as follows. Nucleated cell counts per sample were estimated from amplification of reference gene primers within the assay. Sequence reads were collapsed and filtered to measure the absolute abundance of every unique TCRbeta CDR3 rearrangement. For each sample, productive Simpson clonality was calculated by taking the square root of Simpson's diversity index across productive rearrangements. TCRdb stores this immuneACCESS table with in-frame sequences only. Part of the clones is absent; in the studies checked, under half of the shortfall reflects unresolved V genes, and no reason is known for the rest. D and trimming were read from the DNA, whereas the V and J calls and clone size are those reported in that table. The sample yields approximately 150,000 clones; about 87% were counted once. The ten top clones hold 2.5% to 3% of the sample.

V has 1 base trimmed and J has 5 bases trimmed; junction bases matching no gene number 8. Its CDR3 holds 15 amino acids, cysteine through phenylalanine. Of all the DNA, just the CDR3 is kept, 45 bases in frame from base 1. The germline V gene (reference sequence) gives CDR1 as SGHNT and CDR2 as YYREEE. The data belong to a study of blood T cell repertoires in COVID-19 (dated by TCRdb to between 2020 and 2021). Study-level background: Collaborator samples came from the United States, Italy and Spain and covered acute and convalescent phases of COVID-19. The repertoires were released in a freely available public database intended as a resource for research on the immune response to SARS-CoV-2. HLA class I and class II types, where available, came from metadata supplied by the sample provider rather than from assay-based typing. The dataset comprised deeply sampled blood TCRbeta repertoires from subjects exposed to, actively infected with, or recovered from COVID-19. A de-identified subject ID, COVID-19 status, age in years and sex were almost always included in the sample metadata. The material from the prospective study consisted of cDNA or gDNA derived from T cells, B-cell-depleted T cells, or PBMCs. The samples were drawn from two sources: the first 160 participants of the ongoing ImmuneRACE study, and fewer than 1,500 subjects contributed by 6 global collaborators.

On the study overall, not on this receptor specifically: The amount of clinical and demographic metadata varied by source and participant and was provided uncurated.

Sequenced material: peripheral blood. The chain is assembled from TRBV5-4 and TRBJ2-7; TRBD1 matches 8 bases in the middle. The TCR originated in a human donor with COVID-19, enrolled during active disease. The donor label of this sample is uncertain. The DNA is TGTGCCAGCAGCTTGAGTAACAGGGGGTACGACGAGCAGTACTTC. Its product reads: CASSLSNRGYDEQYF.